This is a list of T cell receptor beta chains from one sample in a study of cytomegalovirus exposure and HLA in healthy donors. This table comes from immunoSEQ multiplex PCR, and its TCRdb copy is limited to in-frame clones, with some not included. There are about 73,000 clones in the sample; 70% to 90% occur only once, and around 4% lies in the top ten. The material sequenced was PBMCs. Receptors originate from a woman aged 18 to 35 in good health and CMV-seropositive. Each CDR3 is given with its conserved first and last residue. A D gene is named only where the DNA matches it firmly. Only some rows state a clone size, as once, few, many or a class for expanded clones.

V	size	J	D	CDR3	DNA
TRBV7-7	few	TRBJ2-5	TRBD1	CASSLADRAMETQYF	TGTGCTAGCAGCTTAGCTGACAGGGCAATGGAGACCCAGTACTTC
TRBV16	.	TRBJ2-2	.	CASSQSSDPNTGELFF	TGTGCCAGCAGCCAATCTAGCGACCCGAACACCGGGGAGCTGTTTTTT
TRBV25-1	.	TRBJ1-1	.	CASSELGGDLNTEAFF	TGTGCCAGCAGTGAATTAGGCGGCGATTTGAACACTGAAGCTTTCTTT
TRBV5-6	.	TRBJ2-7	TRBD1	CASRWTGGLEQYF	TGTGCCAGCAGATGGACAGGGGGACTCGAGCAGTACTTC
TRBV23-1	.	TRBJ2-7	.	CASSQSPLPRDYEQYF	TGCGCCAGCAGTCAATCTCCACTTCCCAGGGACTACGAGCAGTACTTC
TRBV19	.	TRBJ2-1	.	CASSIAAGAHSYNEQFF	TGTGCCAGTAGTATAGCGGCAGGGGCCCACTCCTACAATGAGCAGTTCTTC
TRBV7-6	.	TRBJ1-6	TRBD1	CASSSTTGDSPLHF	TGTGCCAGCAGCTCAACGACAGGGGATTCACCCCTCCACTTT
TRBV23-1	many	TRBJ1-5	TRBD1	CASSQSTGDQPQHF	TGCGCCAGCAGTCAATCGACAGGGGATCAGCCCCAGCATTTT
TRBV7-9	.	TRBJ2-5	TRBD2	CASSLLTSGGPETQYF	TGTGCCAGCAGCTTACTGACCTCGGGGGGGCCAGAGACCCAGTACTTC
TRBV28	.	TRBJ1-5	TRBD1	CASSLYPNPFGTGFQPQHF	TGTGCCAGCAGTTTATACCCAAACCCTTTCGGGACAGGGTTTCAGCCCCAGCATTTT
TRBV10-2	.	TRBJ2-3	.	CASRQGSTDTQYF	TGCGCCAGCCGCCAGGGCAGCACAGATACGCAGTATTTT
TRBV9	.	TRBJ2-2	TRBD2	CASSDRTSGSTGELFF	TGTGCCAGCAGCGACAGGACTAGCGGGAGTACCGGGGAGCTGTTTTTT
TRBV2	once	TRBJ2-7	.	CASRSSGSYEQYF	TGTGCCAGCAGGAGTAGCGGATCCTACGAGCAGTACTTC
TRBV7-8	.	TRBJ2-1	.	CASSPAQGGFHNEQFF	TGTGCCAGCAGCCCCGCCCAGGGGGGATTCCACAATGAGCAGTTCTTC
TRBV29-1	once	TRBJ2-1	.	CSVEKGGLYNYNEQFF	TGCAGCGTTGAAAAAGGGGGACTATACAATTACAATGAGCAGTTCTTC
TRBV19	once	TRBJ1-1	.	CASRRQEKNTEAFF	TGTGCCAGTAGGAGACAGGAGAAGAACACTGAAGCTTTCTTT
TRBV27	.	TRBJ2-7	.	CASSLLAGVGGEQYF	TGTGCCAGCAGTTTATTGGCGGGAGTAGGGGGCGAGCAGTACTTC
TRBV4-1	.	TRBJ1-2	.	CASSQERAGVGYGYTF	TGCGCCAGCAGCCAAGAACGCGCGGGGGTGGGTTATGGCTACACCTTC
TRBV18	.	TRBJ2-1	.	CASSPPTDLSNEQFF	TGTGCCAGCTCTCCTCCTACCGATTTGAGCAATGAGCAGTTCTTC
TRBV9	.	TRBJ2-1	.	CASSVPEGGSSYNEQFF	TGTGCCAGCAGCGTACCGGAAGGAGGGTCTTCCTACAATGAGCAGTTCTTC
TRBV2	.	TRBJ2-1	.	CASSVTADFYNEQFF	TGTGCCAGCAGTGTAACAGCTGATTTCTACAATGAGCAGTTCTTC
TRBV6-5	once	TRBJ2-7	TRBD2	CASNYIGTSLEQYF	TGTGCCAGCAACTACATTGGGACTAGCCTCGAGCAGTACTTC
TRBV7-9	once	TRBJ2-7	TRBD2	CASSSGTSGTDYEQYF	TGTGCCAGCAGCTCCGGGACTAGCGGGACCGACTACGAGCAGTACTTC
TRBV9	.	TRBJ2-7	TRBD2	CASSRGGDFYEQYF	TGTGCCAGCAGCCGCGGGGGGGATTTCTACGAGCAGTACTTC
TRBV15	.	TRBJ2-7	TRBD1	CATSRDYPGQSYEQYF	TGTGCCACCAGCAGAGATTACCCGGGACAGTCCTACGAGCAGTACTTC
TRBV9	.	TRBJ1-3	.	CASSATDSFLSLIYF	TGTGCCAGCAGCGCTACAGACAGTTTCCTAAGCCTAATATATTTT
TRBV5-8	.	TRBJ1-2	.	CASSLLYGNDYGYTF	TGTGCCAGCAGCTTGTTGTACGGGAATGACTATGGCTACACCTTC
TRBV11-2	.	TRBJ1-2	.	CASTAFPEGSIHGYTF	TGTGCCAGCACCGCTTTCCCGGAGGGTTCTATCCATGGCTACACCTTC
TRBV28	.	TRBJ2-7	TRBD2	CASSLPAGGGYEQYF	TGTGCCAGCAGCCTACCCGCGGGAGGGGGTTACGAGCAGTACTTC
TRBV2	.	TRBJ2-7	.	CASGRDTQADEQYF	TGTGCCAGCGGACGGGACACTCAGGCCGACGAGCAGTACTTC
TRBV5-4	.	TRBJ1-2	.	CASSPDDSSRGYTF	TGTGCCAGCAGCCCCGATGACAGTTCACGGGGCTACACCTTC
TRBV2	.	TRBJ1-4	.	CASSVTTNEKLFF	TGTGCCAGCAGCGTAACAACTAATGAAAAACTGTTTTTT
TRBV11-2	.	TRBJ2-7	.	CASSFLESGEQYF	TGTGCCAGCAGCTTTTTGGAGTCGGGCGAGCAGTACTTC
TRBV7-6	.	TRBJ2-7	TRBD1	CASSLRQGDYEQYF	TGTGCCAGCAGCTTAAGACAGGGAGACTACGAGCAGTACTTC
TRBV30	few	TRBJ2-4	TRBD1	CAWSVGQGRDIQYF	TGTGCCTGGAGTGTAGGACAGGGGAGGGACATTCAGTACTTC
TRBV7-9	once	TRBJ2-4	TRBD1	CASSFEGQGLAKNIQYF	TGTGCCAGCAGCTTTGAAGGACAGGGGCTAGCCAAAAACATTCAGTACTTC
TRBV9	once	TRBJ1-3	TRBD1	CASSVDDRAAGNTIYF	TGTGCCAGCAGCGTCGATGACAGGGCCGCTGGAAACACCATATATTTT
TRBV5-6	.	TRBJ1-2	.	CASSYGQNYGYTF	TGTGCCAGCAGCTATGGACAAAACTATGGCTACACCTTC
TRBV11-2	.	TRBJ2-7	TRBD2	CASSGTSYEQYF	TGTGCCAGCAGTGGGACTAGCTACGAGCAGTACTTC
TRBV5-6	.	TRBJ2-7	.	CASSPGQGGHYEQYF	TGTGCCAGCAGCCCAGGACAGGGAGGGCACTACGAGCAGTACTTC
TRBV19	many	TRBJ1-1	.	CASSNTLNTEAFF	TGTGCCAGTAGTAACACCTTGAACACTGAAGCTTTCTTT
TRBV15	.	TRBJ2-1	.	CATSRVYYNEQFF	TGTGCCACCAGCAGAGTGTATTACAATGAGCAGTTCTTC